These T cell receptor beta chains were read from a single sample in a study of blood T cell repertoires in COVID-19. Some clones are missing from TCRdb's copy, which holds only in-frame ones; the method was immunoSEQ multiplex PCR. The data contain about 230,000 clones, 83% of them singletons. The sample taken for sequencing was peripheral blood. The receptors come from a woman between 45 and 65 years old with acute or convalescent COVID-19. CDR3s include the opening cysteine and the closing phenylalanine or tryptophan. The D gene is left open where the match is weak. Clone size is not always given. Where it is, it says once, few, many or a class for expanded clones.

V gene	D gene	J gene	clone size	CDR3 protein	CDR3 DNA
TRBV28	.	TRBJ2-7	.	CASSLPSLGSYEQYF	TGTGCCAGCAGTTTACCCAGTCTTGGCAGCTACGAGCAGTACTTC
TRBV2	TRBD1	TRBJ1-4	few	CASREGQGAANEKLFF	TGTGCCAGCAGGGAAGGACAGGGGGCGGCCAATGAAAAACTGTTTTTT
TRBV28	.	TRBJ2-5	.	CASSSPGLAYQETQYF	TGTGCCAGCAGTTCACCGGGGTTGGCGTACCAAGAGACCCAGTACTTC
TRBV19	.	TRBJ2-2	.	CASSIYTGELFF	TGTGCCAGTAGTATATATACCGGGGAGCTGTTTTTT
TRBV7-9	.	TRBJ2-1	.	CASSPPGGLAELEQFF	TGTGCCAGCAGCCCCCCCGGGGGCCTAGCGGAGCTTGAGCAGTTCTTC
TRBV11-3	.	TRBJ2-7	.	CASSRTAAYEQYF	TGTGCCAGCAGCCGGACAGCCGCCTACGAGCAGTACTTC
TRBV11-2	.	TRBJ1-6	.	CASSQGHTSPLHF	TGTGCCAGCAGCCAGGGGCATACTTCACCCCTCCACTTT
TRBV15	.	TRBJ2-6	.	CATSRDLSSGANVLTF	TGTGCCACCAGCAGAGATCTCAGCTCTGGGGCCAACGTCCTGACTTTC
TRBV2	TRBD1	TRBJ2-7	few	CASTKTGGFPEQYF	TGTGCCAGCACCAAGACAGGGGGCTTTCCCGAGCAGTACTTC
TRBV29-1	.	TRBJ1-5	.	CSDILGEQPQHF	TGCAGCGACATCCTAGGGGAACAGCCCCAGCATTTT
TRBV5-4	.	TRBJ2-1	.	CASSLGLQNRNEQFF	TGTGCCAGCAGCTTAGGACTACAAAACCGCAATGAGCAGTTCTTC
TRBV18	.	TRBJ1-5	.	CASSEGTDLNQPQHF	TGTGCCAGCTCAGAAGGGACTGACTTAAATCAGCCCCAGCATTTT
TRBV24-1	TRBD2	TRBJ2-7	.	CATSDPGLAGEQYF	TGTGCCACCAGTGACCCGGGACTAGCGGGCGAGCAGTACTTC
TRBV10-2	.	TRBJ2-2	.	CATGRGSTGELFF	TGCGCCACCGGTAGGGGCTCCACCGGGGAGCTGTTTTTT
TRBV2	.	TRBJ1-4	once	CASSEGSTRGKLLF	TGTGCCAGCAGTGAAGGGTCCACCAGGGGAAAACTGCTTTTT
TRBV24-1	.	TRBJ1-5	.	CATSDPQGGYDTQHF	TGTGCCACCAGTGATCCACAGGGCGGGTACGATACGCAGCATTTT
TRBV3-1/TRBV3-2	TRBD1	TRBJ2-1	.	CASSHHRDRAHEQFF	TGTGCCAGCAGCCATCACCGGGACAGGGCCCATGAGCAGTTCTTC
TRBV24-1	.	TRBJ1-1	once	CATGQTKGEAFF	TGTGCCACCGGTCAGACTAAGGGTGAAGCTTTCTTT
TRBV19	TRBD1	TRBJ2-2	.	CASSANRGLRTGELFF	TGTGCCAGTAGTGCTAACAGGGGGCTGCGAACCGGGGAGCTGTTTTTT
TRBV6-5	TRBD1	TRBJ1-2	.	CASSLTGTGNYGYTF	TGTGCCAGCAGTTTGACCGGGACAGGGAACTATGGCTACACCTTC